This TCR beta chain was sequenced during a study of blood T cell repertoires in COVID-19. For the study at large: Sites across the United States, Italy and Spain contributed samples from acute and convalescent COVID-19. Sources were T cells, B-cell-depleted T cells, or PBMCs; the material itself was cDNA or gDNA.

Authors' processing steps: Reference gene primer amplification in the assay estimated nucleated cell counts. The protocol was immunoSEQ multiplex PCR, while the TCRdb copy is restricted to in-frame clones and leaves out a portion. That table is the source of V, J and clone size, and D and trimming were worked out from the DNA. The table lists hundreds of thousands of clones, 75% to 90% of them singletons, with approximately 1.4% in the top ten. Germline values: CDR1 SGHTS, CDR2 YDEGEE. V was cut by 5 bases and J by 0 bases, with 12 bases left in between. CDR3 size: 15 residues. The sequencing sample was made of peripheral blood. This TCR came from a woman younger than 45 with active or convalescent COVID-19. V and J are TRBV5-8 and TRBJ2-1; TRBD1 might be the D (6 bases). The CDR3, as DNA: TGTGCCAGCAGAGCTACAGGGTTCTCCTACAATGAGCAGTTCTTC. Protein sequence: CASRATGFSYNEQFF.